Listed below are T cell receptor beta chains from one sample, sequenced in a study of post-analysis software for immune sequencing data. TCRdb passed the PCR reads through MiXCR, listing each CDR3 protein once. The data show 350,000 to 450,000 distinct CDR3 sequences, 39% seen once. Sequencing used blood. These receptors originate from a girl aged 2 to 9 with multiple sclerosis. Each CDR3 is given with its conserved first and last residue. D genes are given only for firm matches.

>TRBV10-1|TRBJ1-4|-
CASSDRSNDEKLFF
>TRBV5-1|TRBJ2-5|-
CASSLGGQGLETQYF
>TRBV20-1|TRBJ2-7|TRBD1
CSARVNRGSYEQYF
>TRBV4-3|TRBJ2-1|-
CASSQDGGDNEQFF
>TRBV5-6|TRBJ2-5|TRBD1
CASSFPDRGQETQYF
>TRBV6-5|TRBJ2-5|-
CASSWAGKETQYF
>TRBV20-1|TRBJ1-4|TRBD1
CSARARGQGNEKLFF
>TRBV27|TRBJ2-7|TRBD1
CASSRQGAGSYEQYF
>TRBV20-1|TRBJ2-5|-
CSARFRFGSETQYF
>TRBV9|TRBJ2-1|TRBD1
CASSVATGESSYNEQFF
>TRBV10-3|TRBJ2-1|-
CAISPGIPYNEQFF
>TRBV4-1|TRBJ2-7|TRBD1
CTSSQGDGSYEQYF
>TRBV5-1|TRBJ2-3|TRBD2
CASRPGTSGTDTQYF
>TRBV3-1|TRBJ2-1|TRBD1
CASSHLDRGENNEQFF
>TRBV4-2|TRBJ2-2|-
CASSHALQGGGELFF
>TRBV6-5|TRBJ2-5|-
CASAVWGKETQYF
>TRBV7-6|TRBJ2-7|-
CASSPTGANSPSYEQYF
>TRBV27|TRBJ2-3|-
CASSFRSTDTQYF
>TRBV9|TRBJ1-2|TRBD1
CASSGGQGGPLHYGYTF
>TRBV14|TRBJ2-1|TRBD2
CASSQGTSSYNEQFF
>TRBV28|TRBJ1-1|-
CASSPPLRLPEDTEAFF
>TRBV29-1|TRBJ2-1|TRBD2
CSVDLGREFTNEQFF
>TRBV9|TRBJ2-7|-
CASSVGAGGMGYEQYF
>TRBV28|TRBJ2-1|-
CASSFESSYNEQFF
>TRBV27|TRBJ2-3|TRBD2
CASSLFSPAGATDTQYF